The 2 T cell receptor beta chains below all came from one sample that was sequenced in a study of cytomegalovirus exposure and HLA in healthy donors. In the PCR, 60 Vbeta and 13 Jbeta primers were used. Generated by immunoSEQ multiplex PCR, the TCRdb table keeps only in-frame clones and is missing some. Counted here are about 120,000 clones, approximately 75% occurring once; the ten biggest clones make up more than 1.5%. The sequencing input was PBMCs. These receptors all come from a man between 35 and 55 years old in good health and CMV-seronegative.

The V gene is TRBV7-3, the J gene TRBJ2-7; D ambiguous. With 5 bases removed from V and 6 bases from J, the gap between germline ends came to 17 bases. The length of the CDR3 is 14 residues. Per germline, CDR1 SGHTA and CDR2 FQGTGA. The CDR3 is CASSKAPTAGEQYF. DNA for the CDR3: TGTGCCAGCAGCAAAGCACCGACTGCCGGCGAGCAGTACTTC.

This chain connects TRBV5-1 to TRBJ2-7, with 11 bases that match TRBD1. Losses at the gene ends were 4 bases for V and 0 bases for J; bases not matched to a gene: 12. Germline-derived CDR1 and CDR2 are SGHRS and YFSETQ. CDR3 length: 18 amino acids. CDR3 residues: CASSTQPGTGGSSYEQYF. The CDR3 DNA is TGCGCCAGCAGCACCCAGCCCGGGACAGGGGGAAGCTCCTACGAGCAGTACTTC.